The clone carrying this TCR beta chain was recorded at least ten times. The target antigen is unknown. The CDR3 length is 12 residues. Germline V CDR1 and CDR2: LNHNV, YYDKDF (reference sequence). The V end was cut by 8 bases, the J end by 2 bases, with 8 bases between. This specimen belongs to a study of T-cell reconstitution after alpha-beta-depleted transplantation in children. Preparation of the TCRbeta library was carried out with unique molecular identifiers. TCRdb called the PCR reads again in MiXCR, with one record for every CDR3 protein. The repertoire holds about 200,000 distinct CDR3 sequences, with roughly 6.6% as singletons. Whole-study results and caveats: Reported findings indicate that, about two months after transplant, alpha-beta T cells came from several hundred expanded clones, which were derived from non-depleted graft cells. One year after transplant, T-cell counts and diversity came mostly from newly produced T cells. Some patients owed their high day-60 TCRbeta diversity to surviving recipient T cells and thymic progenitors.

The chain carries TRBV15 and TRBJ2-3; D ambiguous. The source of this sequence is a boy between 2 and 10 years old with acute lymphoblastic leukemia, due to receive a stem cell transplant. Sequencing was performed on PBMCs, taken before TCRalphabeta/CD19-depleted stem cell transplant. The CDR3 DNA sequence: TGTGCCACCGGGTTAGCCACAGATACGCAGTATTTT. This codes for CATGLATDTQYF.